This TCR beta chain came from a study of T-cell reconstitution after alpha-beta-depleted transplantation in children. Study-wide findings and caveats: The study reportedly traced alpha-beta T cells about two months after transplant to several hundred expanded graft clones. Recipient T cells and thymic progenitors that survived gave rise to the high TCRbeta diversity observed at day 60 in some patients. Newly produced T cells mostly provided counts and TCRbeta diversity after one year, as hyperexpanded clones declined.

The V gene's germline CDR1 is SGHRS and CDR2 YFSETQ. The CDR3 contains 15 residues. Trimming shortened V by 4 bases and J by 5 bases, and 18 bases separated the two germline ends. On this clonotype itself: The antigen is not known. Just one base apart from a much larger clone, this may be a read error.

Unique molecular identifiers were incorporated during preparation of the TCRbeta library. Using its own MiXCR run on the PCR reads, TCRdb lists one record per CDR3 protein. The sample lists 400,000 to 450,000 distinct CDR3 sequences, approximately 41% occurring once. The input for sequencing was PBMCs, taken before TCRalphabeta/CD19-depleted stem cell transplant. This chain links TRBV5-1 with TRBJ1-1, with a possible D match to TRBD1 (6 bases). The sequence came from a girl aged 2 to 9 with aplastic anemia, due to receive a stem cell transplant. The DNA of the CDR3 is TGCGCCAGCAGCCCCTTTACGGGGGCGCGAACTGAAGCTTTCTTT. Residues: CASSPFTGARTEAFF.